These 20 T cell receptor beta chains were all obtained from the same sample, sequenced in a study of graft-versus-host responses after intestinal transplantation. Here immunoSEQ multiplex PCR was the method, and the copy in TCRdb shows in-frame clones only, minus some. This sample has under 45,000 clones, with roughly 90% found just once. Sequencing used PBMCs, obtained just under 270 days after transplant. The source is a human patient who received an intestinal transplant, so some T cells may come from the graft donor.

V and J are TRBV6-5 and TRBJ1-1; the D is unclear. CDR1 is MNHEY and CDR2 is SVGAGI in the germline V gene. The CDR3 loop spans 14 amino acids. Trimming cost V 10 bases and J 0 bases, with 15 bases left between them. The CDR3 sequence: CATRPEVMNTEAFF. DNA for the CDR3: TGTGCCACCCGCCCCGAGGTCATGAACACTGAAGCTTTCTTT.

For the CDR3, the DNA is TGCGCCAGCAGTGAGACGGCGCTCGGGGACCCCCGATCGAACACTGAAGCTTTCTTT. The encoded protein is CASSETALGDPRSNTEAFF. The chain is built from TRBV10-1 and TRBJ1-1; a possible D gene is TRBD1 (5 bases). CDR1 and CDR2 from the germline V gene are WNHNN and SYGVQD (reference sequence). Trimming removed 2 bases from V and 1 base from J, with 23 bases in between. The CDR3 covers 19 residues.

Comment on this clone: Other DNA sequences in this sample translate to the same CDR3. V is TRBV30 and J is TRBJ1-6; the match to TRBD1 covers 7 bases. The CDR3 covers 14 residues. CDR1 and CDR2 (germline): GTSNPN, SVGIG (reference sequence). With 1 base clipped from V and 7 bases from J, the junction kept 4 bases outside the gene matches. The chain's CDR3 is CAWSAGGSNSPLHF. CDR3 coding DNA: TGTGCCTGGAGTGCAGGGGGGTCAAATTCACCCCTCCACTTT.

The chain is built from TRBV7-8 and TRBJ2-7; D is perhaps TRBD1 (5 bases). This CDR3 comprises 12 residues. Trimming removed 4 bases at V and 3 bases at J, with 7 bases between. CDR1 SGHVS and CDR2 FQNEAQ come from the germline V gene. CDR3 region: CASSSRVYEQYF. CDR3 nucleotides: TGTGCCAGCAGCTCCAGGGTCTACGAGCAGTACTTC.

The chain employs TRBV2 and TRBJ2-1, with D possibly being TRBD1 or TRBD2 (5 bases each). This CDR3 is built from 11 residues. The germline V gene has CDR1 SNHLY and CDR2 FYNNEI. V lost 5 bases, J lost 10 bases, and 9 bases lay in between. The CDR3 nucleotides read TGTGCCAGCAGTCCTAGGGACGAGCAGTTCTTC. This encodes CASSPRDEQFF. Full variable domain (rest looked up from reference TRBV2 and TRBJ2-1): EPEVTQTPSHQVTQMGQEVILRCVPISNHLYFYWYRQILGQKVEFLVSFYNNEISEKSEIFDDQFSVERPDGSNFTLKIRSTKLEDSAMYFCASSPRDEQFFGPGTRLTVL.

The chain couples TRBV18 to TRBJ2-1; maybe TRBD1 (6 bases). This CDR3 spans 13 amino acids. With 2 bases removed from V and 8 bases from J, the gap between germline ends came to 10 bases. CDR1 and CDR2 (germline): KGHSH, LQKENI. The CDR3 nucleotides read TGTGCCAGCTCACCAGAAACAGGGTATGAGCAGTTCTTC. As protein: CASSPETGYEQFF.

The chain links TRBV18 to TRBJ1-4; D gene ambiguous. Germline V lookup: CDR1 KGHSH, CDR2 LQKENI. Trimming left V 2 bases short and J 4 bases short, with 17 bases between. CDR3 length: 17 residues. The CDR3, as DNA: TGTGCCAGCTCACCAAAGAGTCCCACGGAAGTTAATGAAAAACTGTTTTTT. It encodes CASSPKSPTEVNEKLFF.

V and J are TRBV5-8 and TRBJ2-5; D not certain. Deletions cut 5 bases from V and 7 bases from J, with 6 bases between. CDR1 and CDR2 (germline): SGHTS, YDEGEE. There are 10 residues in the CDR3. The CDR3 loop reads CASSRRTQYF. Written as DNA, the CDR3 is TGTGCCAGCAGTCGGAGGACCCAGTACTTC.

V usage is TRBV10-3 and J usage is TRBJ2-7; D remains ambiguous. Trimming stripped 0 bases from V and 2 bases from J, with 2 bases between. CDR3 length: 12 amino acids. Germline values: CDR1 ENHRY, CDR2 SYGVKD. The CDR3 region has the DNA TGTGCCATCAGTGAGTCGACCTACGAGCAGTACTTC. Amino acids: CAISESTYEQYF.

The chain is built from TRBV4-1 and TRBJ2-1; the D gene is possibly TRBD1 (5 bases). Germline V gene sequence: CDR1 MGHRA, CDR2 YSYEKL. CDR3 length equals 13 residues. The germline V and J ends were trimmed by 2 bases and 7 bases, with 9 bases remaining between them. DNA for the CDR3: TGCGCCAGCAGCCAAAAAAGGGGAAATGAGCAGTTCTTC. This translates into CASSQKRGNEQFF.

This chain links TRBV6-1 with TRBJ1-2; D gene unclear. The V and J ends lost 5 bases and 6 bases respectively, with 16 bases between them. This CDR3 region has 14 residues. Germline V gene data show CDR1 as MNHNS and CDR2 as SASEGT. The CDR3 bases are TGTGCCAGCAGTAGACGAGGGTCCCTGAATGGCTACACCTTC. Its translation is CASSRRGSLNGYTF.

This chain uses TRBV7-6 with TRBJ2-5, with D perhaps matching TRBD1 or TRBD2 (7 bases each). V was clipped by 6 bases and J by 5 bases, with 13 bases between them. The CDR3 sequence is 13 residues long. The germline V gene has CDR1 SGHVS and CDR2 FNYEAQ. CDR3 coding DNA: TGTGCCAGCAGACCCCAGGGGGGGGAGACCCAGTACTTC. It encodes CASRPQGGETQYF.

J is TRBJ1-2 and V is TRBV2; no reliable D call. This CDR3 contains 13 residues. Looked up from germline, CDR1 is SNHLY and CDR2 is FYNNEI. Trimming removed 3 bases from V and 7 bases from J, with 12 bases in between. CDR3 sequence: CASSEAPSVGYTF. The CDR3 bases are TGTGCCAGCAGTGAGGCCCCCTCGGTTGGCTACACCTTC.

This sequence joins TRBV7-9 and TRBJ2-5; 9 bases map to TRBD1. The ends lost 5 bases at V and 5 bases at J; junction bases unmatched: 12. There are 16 residues in the CDR3. Germline CDR1 is SEHNR and CDR2 is FQNEAQ (reference sequence). CDR3 in DNA: TGTGCCAGCAGCCCGCCCGGGACAGGGTATAGGGAGACCCAGTACTTC. It translates to CASSPPGTGYRETQYF.

The V and J genes are TRBV6-1 and TRBJ2-5; perhaps TRBD1 as D (5 bases). Germline values: CDR1 MNHNS, CDR2 SASEGT. The CDR3 is made up of 14 amino acids. Trimming pared 3 bases from V and 1 base from J, leaving 9 bases between. The CDR3 DNA is TGTGCCAGCAGTGAGGGGCAGATCCAAGAGACCCAGTACTTC. Encoded protein: CASSEGQIQETQYF.

Here the CDR3 DNA reads TGTGCCCTAGGACAGGGAGTGAACTATGGCTACACCTTC. Translated, it gives CALGQGVNYGYTF. The rearrangement uses TRBV30 and TRBJ1-2; 8 bases are a match to TRBD1. There are 13 residues in the CDR3. V trimming: 8 bases; J trimming: 2 bases; junction bases outside the gene matches: 7. In germline, CDR1 is GTSNPN, CDR2 SVGIG (reference sequence).

The chain is built from TRBV19 and TRBJ2-7; TRBD2 matches at 9 bases. The germline V gene has CDR1 LNHDA and CDR2 SQIVND (reference sequence). CDR3 size: 15 residues. Trimming took 6 bases from V and 2 from J; bases not matched to a gene: 8. The CDR3 bases are TGTGCCAGTAGGCCAGCGGGGGGCCATCCCTACGAGCAGTACTTC. It specifies CASRPAGGHPYEQYF.

This rearrangement joins TRBV4-1 to TRBJ2-2; D is unresolved. Germline loops: CDR1 MGHRA, CDR2 YSYEKL. The CDR3 consists of 15 residues. The V end lost 4 bases, the J end lost 0 bases, and 9 bases lay between the germline ends. CDR3 DNA sequence: TGCGCCAGCAGCCCCGACGGCGCGAACACCGGGGAGCTGTTTTTT. Translation: CASSPDGANTGELFF.

This clone turned up a few times. This chain connects TRBV10-3 to TRBJ1-4, with unresolved D. Germline CDR1 is ENHRY and CDR2 is SYGVKD. The CDR3 extends over 17 amino acids. Trimming cost V 0 bases and J 8 bases, with 19 bases left between them. The CDR3 is CAISESIHNPGGEKLFF. The CDR3 nucleotides read TGTGCCATCAGTGAGTCGATCCATAACCCGGGAGGGGAAAAACTGTTTTTT.

The chain has TRBV29-1 and TRBJ1-1; the match to TRBD1 covers 11 bases. Trimming at V came to 7 bases and at J to 4 bases, leaving 5 bases not matched to a gene. Germline assignment: CDR1 SQVTM and CDR2 ANQGSEA. The CDR3 has 13 amino acids. The CDR3 DNA sequence: TGCAGCGGTCGGACAGGGGGCGCCACTGAAGCTTTCTTT. It encodes CSGRTGGATEAFF. Using reference TRBV29-1 and TRBJ1-1 for the parts outside the CDR3, the full variable domain is SAVISQKPSRDICQRGTSLTIQCQVDSQVTMMFWYRQQPGQSLTLIATANQGSEATYESGFVIDKFPISRPNLTFSTLTVSNMSPEDSSIYLCSGRTGGATEAFFGQGTRLTVV.